This T cell receptor beta chain was recorded in a study of identifying expanded T cells in peripheral blood. In the case of this clone: Antigen: not known.

General study findings and limits: Technical replicates showed roughly 1.2 changed clones; approximately 2 weeks about 16; four weeks 19. Across healthy donors, higher total template counts meant significantly greater approximately 2-week count variance.

During the collection period, no donor immune events like infections were recorded. This CDR3 has 16 amino acids. V shed 5 bases and J 1 base; nucleotides not matched to a gene: 9. Germline values: CDR1 SGHAT, CDR2 FQNNGV. Profiled with immunoSEQ multiplex PCR; TCRdb holds only in-frame clones, not every one. The sample lists some 120,000 clones, roughly 82% seen once, with about 3.1% in the top ten. The receptor was derived from a person aged 18-70 years in good health. The material sequenced was blood. This rearrangement joins TRBV11-2 to TRBJ2-5, with 8 bases identical to TRBD1. Here the CDR3 reads CASSRTGQGVQETQYF. The DNA for the CDR3 is TGTGCCAGCAGCCGGACCGGACAGGGCGTCCAAGAGACCCAGTACTTC.